This T cell receptor (beta chain) was retrieved from a study of CD8 T cells in Susac syndrome. cDNA came from roughly 0.5 to 1 ug RNA primed by random hexamers. With immunoSEQ multiplex PCR, TCR beta CDR3 was amplified across 54 Vbeta and 13 Jbeta. TCRdb ran MiXCR on the immunoSEQ multiplex PCR reads and lists one entry per CDR3 protein. Among 100,000 to 150,000 distinct CDR3 sequences, around 94% were seen once, and the ten largest hold around 0.2%. The CDR3 has 14 amino acids. CDR1 and CDR2 from the germline V gene are SEHNR and FQNEAQ (reference sequence). The V end lost 6 bases, the J end lost 1 base, and 10 bases lay between the germline ends.

The sample comprised CD8+ T cells from PBMCs. The rearrangement links TRBV7-9 to TRBJ2-4, with unresolved D. The receptor was derived from a human donor with Susac syndrome. CDR3 sequence: CASSSEEAKNIQYF. For the CDR3, the DNA is TGTGCCAGCAGTTCCGAGGAGGCCAAAAACATTCAGTACTTC.